What follows are 16 T cell receptor beta chains derived from one specimen sequenced in a study of blood T cell repertoires in COVID-19. Measured with immunoSEQ multiplex PCR; TCRdb has only the in-frame clones, and not every one. The table lists 190,000 or so clones, roughly 90% of them singletons. Material: PBMCs or T cells enriched from blood (not recorded which). These receptors were collected from a woman younger than 30 who had recovered from COVID-19.

The rearrangement joins TRBV5-1 to TRBJ2-7, with a possible D match to TRBD2 (5 bases). The germline V and J ends were trimmed by 10 bases and 3 bases, with 20 bases remaining between them. Germline-derived CDR1 and CDR2 are SGHRS and YFSETQ. The CDR3 loop spans 14 amino acids. The CDR3 reads CASKSQVGDYEQYF. CDR3 nucleotide sequence: TGCGCCTCAAAATCCCAAGTCGGGGACTACGAGCAGTACTTC.

The V gene is TRBV28, the J gene TRBJ1-5, with 8 bases aligning to TRBD1. The germline V gene encodes CDR1 MDHEN and CDR2 SYDVKM. J was trimmed by 7 bases and V by 8 bases; bases with no gene match: 7. The CDR3 is 13 amino acids. In DNA form, the CDR3 reads TGTGCCAGCCGTACAGACAGGGGCCAGCCCCAGCATTTT. This sequence encodes CASRTDRGQPQHF.

The rearrangement links TRBV12-3 or TRBV12-4 to TRBJ1-1; the D gene is possibly TRBD1 (5 bases). This CDR3 has 13 residues. V was cut by 5 bases and J by 8 bases, with 15 bases left in between. CDR3 sequence reads: CASSLRGLQEAFF. The CDR3 DNA follows: TGTGCCAGCAGTCTTAGGGGACTTCAGGAAGCTTTCTTT.

In its sample, this clone was seen once. The rearrangement links TRBV6-5 to TRBJ2-3; TRBD2 is a possible D gene (6 bases). CDR1 is MNHEY, CDR2 SVGAGI, per germline. Trimming cost V 8 bases and J 2 bases, with 11 bases left between them. The CDR3 has 13 residues. The chain's CDR3 is CASGRDSTDTQYF. The DNA of the CDR3 is TGTGCCAGCGGCCGGGACTCCACAGATACGCAGTATTTT.

The rearrangement uses TRBV28 and TRBJ1-1, with TRBD1 matching over 9 bases. The length of the CDR3 is 15 residues. Trimming removed 6 bases from V and 4 bases from J; junction bases left unmatched: 9. Germline values: CDR1 MDHEN, CDR2 SYDVKM. CDR3 DNA: TGTGCCAGCAGAGCTTTACAGGGGGCGGGCACTGAAGCTTTCTTT. As protein: CASRALQGAGTEAFF.

The gene calls are TRBV9 and TRBJ2-1, with 9 bases fitting TRBD1. Germline loops: CDR1 SGDLS, CDR2 YYNGEE. After removal of 3 bases from V and 5 bases from J, the junction contained 9 bases not matched to a gene. The CDR3 spans 16 residues. For the CDR3, the DNA is TGTGCCAGCAGCGCAAGAACCGGGACAGGGAACAATGAGCAGTTCTTC. Its translation: CASSARTGTGNNEQFF.

In its sample, this clone was seen once. The CDR3 nucleotides are TGTGCCAGCAGGGGGGACAGGGGGTACGGCGAGCAGTACTTC. It yields the protein CASRGDRGYGEQYF. This chain links TRBV28 with TRBJ2-7, with 11 bases identical to TRBD1. The CDR3 extends over 14 amino acids. Germline CDR1 MDHEN, CDR2 SYDVKM. After removal of 6 bases from V and 6 bases from J, the junction contained 7 bases not matched to a gene.

The chain couples TRBV2 to TRBJ1-5; D not certain. V lost 9 bases and J 3 bases, leaving 9 bases between the germline ends. Germline CDR1 and CDR2: SNHLY and FYNNEI. This CDR3 has 12 amino acids. The CDR3 loop is CASRSANQPQHF. The CDR3, as DNA: TGTGCCAGTAGGAGTGCCAATCAGCCCCAGCATTTT.

This chain's CDR3 is CASSVGGRTGELFF. The CDR3 DNA reads TGTGCCAGCAGCGTAGGGGGGAGGACCGGGGAGCTGTTTTTT. The chain carries TRBV9 and TRBJ2-2, with TRBD2 as a possible D gene (6 bases). This CDR3 spans 14 amino acids. Between the trimmed V and J ends, which lost 0 bases and 5 bases, there was a span of 8 bases. Germline values: CDR1 SGDLS, CDR2 YYNGEE.

Only one count was recorded for this clone. The rearrangement links TRBV19 to TRBJ1-5; 9 bases align to TRBD1. V was pared by 7 bases and J by 1 base, with 5 bases of the junction left unmatched. In germline, CDR1 is LNHDA, CDR2 SQIVND (reference sequence). There are 15 residues in the CDR3. The CDR3, as DNA: TGTGCCAGTACCGGACAGGGGATGAGCAATCAGCCCCAGCATTTT. Translated: CASTGQGMSNQPQHF.

Only one count was recorded for this clone. V and J are TRBV5-4 and TRBJ2-1; perhaps TRBD2 as D (5 bases). Per the germline V gene, CDR1 is SGHNT and CDR2 is YYREEE (reference sequence). V was clipped by 6 bases and J by 5 bases, with 15 bases between them. This CDR3 is built from 14 residues. This CDR3 reads CASNPTGWDNEQFF. CDR3 coding DNA: TGTGCCAGCAACCCAACGGGGTGGGACAATGAGCAGTTCTTC. The variable domain in full, completed from reference TRBV5-4 and TRBJ2-1, reads ETGVTQSPTHLIKTRGQQVTLRCSSQSGHNTVSWYQQALGQGPQFIFQYYREEENGRGNFPPRFSGLQFPNYSSELNVNALELDDSALYLCASNPTGWDNEQFFGPGTRLTVL.

The chain links TRBV11-2 to TRBJ2-1; D remains ambiguous. The CDR3 runs to 19 residues. Germline assignment: CDR1 SGHAT and CDR2 FQNNGV. Trimming left V 3 bases short and J 0 bases short, with 21 bases between. The CDR3 spells CASSLTGRHILSSYNEQFF. The CDR3 DNA reads as TGTGCCAGCAGCTTGACTGGCCGCCATATTCTTAGCTCCTACAATGAGCAGTTCTTC.

In this sample, this clone turned up many times. V and J are TRBV7-8 and TRBJ1-2; D unresolved. The V gene lost 5 bases and the J gene lost 1 base, with 8 bases spanning the gap. The CDR3 spans 13 residues. Germline CDR1 reads SGHVS; CDR2 reads FQNEAQ. CDR3 nucleotide sequence: TGTGCCAGCAGCCCCGGGGTTAACTATGGCTACACCTTC. Protein: CASSPGVNYGYTF.

This chain links TRBV30 with TRBJ2-3, with 9 nucleotides matching TRBD2. The CDR3 is made up of 16 amino acids. V lost 0 bases to trimming and J lost 2 bases; unmatched junction nucleotides: 6. Germline-derived CDR1 and CDR2 are GTSNPN and SVGIG (reference sequence). The CDR3 protein is CAWSVRRGGFTDTQYF. The CDR3, as DNA: TGTGCCTGGAGTGTGAGGCGGGGGGGATTCACAGATACGCAGTATTTT.

V gene TRBV3-1 (or the pseudogene TRBV3-2) combines with J gene TRBJ1-6; 7 positions agree with TRBD1. The CDR3 totals 17 residues. The germline gives CDR1 LGHDT, CDR2 YNNKEL (reference sequence). J gave up 1 base and V 6 bases, and 9 bases lay outside the gene matches. The CDR3 DNA reads TGTGCCAGCAGACAATCTACAGGGGCTTCCTATAATTCACCCCTCCACTTT. Translated: CASRQSTGASYNSPLHF.

The chain uses TRBV6-5 and TRBJ2-1; 10 bases agree with TRBD2. V dropped 6 bases and J dropped 9; count of bases not matched to a gene: 11. The CDR3 loop spans 15 amino acids. Germline CDR1 MNHEY, CDR2 SVGAGI. The CDR3 bases are TGTGCCAGCAGCCAAGCGGGGGGGCCGACTAGTGAGCAGTTCTTC. Translated, it gives CASSQAGGPTSEQFF.